The source of this T cell receptor beta chain is a study of blood T cell repertoires in COVID-19 (dated by TCRdb to about 2020). For the wider study: Samples covering the acute and convalescent phases of COVID-19 were provided by collaborators in the United States, Italy and Spain. The prospective study material was composed of cDNA or gDNA derived from T cells, B-cell-depleted T cells, or PBMCs. Subjects who had been exposed to COVID-19, were actively infected with it, or had recovered from it provided the deeply sampled blood TCRbeta repertoires that made up the dataset. A freely available public database, intended as a resource for researchers studying the immune response to SARS-CoV-2, is where the repertoires were released. Samples were obtained from the ongoing ImmuneRACE study (first 160 participants) and from approximately 1,200 subjects provided by 6 global collaborators. Sample metadata almost always included a de-identified subject ID, COVID-19 status, age in years and sex. HLA class I and class II types, where available, came from metadata supplied by the sample provider rather than from assay-based typing. Broad study findings and their caveats: How much clinical and demographic metadata was included differed by source and by participant, and the metadata was provided uncurated.

Collaborating institutions collected whole blood in K2EDTA tubes following their own protocols. For TCRbeta analysis, collaborators shipped samples as frozen whole blood, isolated PBMCs, or DNA extracted from either of those sample types. With regard to this clone: Its antigen remains unidentified. Base-call qualities are not available, and no considerably larger clone is one nucleotide away.

A distance of 13 bases separates the germline ends of V and J, which lose 6 bases and 8 bases respectively. The CDR3 contains 13 residues, cysteine and phenylalanine counted. CDR3 DNA is the only sequence kept; it has 39 bases, read in frame from the first base. The germline V gene provides CDR1 SNHLY and CDR2 FYNNEI. TCRbeta CDR3 regions were amplified from genomic DNA using the immunoSEQ Assay, a bias-controlled multiplex PCR. The paper's data handling went like this. Within the assay, amplification of reference gene primers was used to estimate how many nucleated cells each sample contained. To quantify the absolute abundance of each unique TCRbeta CDR3 rearrangement, sequence reads were collapsed and filtered. Productive Simpson clonality was computed per sample as the square root of Simpson's diversity index over productive rearrangements. In TCRdb, the immuneACCESS table is reduced to in-frame sequences with V and J assigned. These tables do not hold every clone; where another copy was compared, an unresolved V gene accounts for under half, and the others remain unexplained. The V and J calls and clone size are taken from that table; D and trimming were inferred from the DNA. This sample comprises more than 70,000 clones, 80% to 90% of them detected only once. The ten largest clones capture roughly 5% of the sample.

The receptor was derived from a man aged 45-65 years with active COVID-19. The rearrangement joined TRBV2 to TRBJ1-4; matching of 5 bases hints at TRBD1 as the D gene. The sequenced sample was peripheral blood. The nucleotides are TGTGCCAGCAGCTACGGACAATCCGAAAAACTGTTTTTT. Its product reads: CASSYGQSEKLFF.